Listed here are 8 T cell receptor beta chains from one sample, sequenced in a study of blood T cell repertoires in COVID-19. Produced via immunoSEQ multiplex PCR; TCRdb's table is partial and in-frame only. The sample carries about 98,000 clones, approximately 82% recorded once. Sequencing was carried out using peripheral blood. These receptors were taken from a man aged 60-69 years with acute or convalescent COVID-19.

This clone occurred a few times. The chain couples TRBV5-1 to TRBJ1-2, with D hard to call. The germline V and J ends were trimmed by 3 bases and 1 base, with 16 bases remaining between them. This CDR3 comprises 16 residues. Germline loops: CDR1 SGHRS, CDR2 YFSETQ. The CDR3, as DNA: TGCGCCAGCAGCTCCCGGCCGGGAGGTCATAACTATGGCTACACCTTC. This translates into CASSSRPGGHNYGYTF.

The chain uses TRBV12-5 and TRBJ1-4, with TRBD1 matching 11 bases. This CDR3 comprises 15 residues. Unmatched junction bases numbered 2, after V lost 3 bases and J lost 5 bases. Germline V lookup: CDR1 LGHNT, CDR2 FRNRAP. CDR3 region: CASGFGTGGNEKLFF. The CDR3 DNA is TGTGCTAGTGGTTTCGGGACAGGGGGGAATGAAAAACTGTTTTTT.

The chain employs TRBV10-3 and TRBJ1-2; 8 bases agree with TRBD1. Per the germline V gene, CDR1 is ENHRY and CDR2 is SYGVKD. The CDR3 is 14 residues long. The J segment lost 0 bases and the V segment lost 10 bases, leaving 7 bases of the junction unmatched. The DNA of the CDR3 is TGTGCCACTCTAATACAGGGGGCTAACTATGGCTACACCTTC. Encoded protein: CATLIQGANYGYTF.

The gene calls are TRBV5-1 and TRBJ2-4; D possibly corresponds to TRBD1 (5 bases). The CDR3 runs to 14 residues. CDR1 SGHRS and CDR2 YFSETQ come from the germline V gene. The ends were cut back, 5 bases at V and 8 bases at J, with 17 bases in the middle. Here the CDR3 DNA reads TGCGCCAGCAGATTTGCGACAGTTCCGGACATTCAGTACTTC. It specifies CASRFATVPDIQYF.

This clone was seen just once. The chain carries TRBV19 and TRBJ1-5; a possible D gene is TRBD1 (6 bases). The CDR3 covers 17 residues. The V gene's germline CDR1 is LNHDA and CDR2 SQIVND (reference sequence). V lost 6 bases and J lost 0, with 18 bases in between. The CDR3 sequence: CASRAPGTSDSNQPQHF. The CDR3 nucleotides are TGTGCCAGTAGGGCTCCTGGGACATCTGATAGCAATCAGCCCCAGCATTTT.

This chain uses TRBV18 with TRBJ1-1; no firm D call. The CDR3 is 15 amino acids. V shed 6 bases and J shed 4 bases, with 18 bases lying between them. The germline V gene has CDR1 KGHSH and CDR2 LQKENI. The CDR3 DNA reads TGTGCCAGCTCCGGAGGGCCCGGGAGAATCACTGAAGCTTTCTTT. Protein sequence: CASSGGPGRITEAFF.

In this sample, this clone turned up a few times. V usage is TRBV12-3 or TRBV12-4 and J usage is TRBJ1-5; unclear D gene. V lost 4 bases, J lost 10 bases, and 11 bases lay in between. The CDR3 is 12 residues long. The CDR3: CASSSNLRPQHF. Written as DNA, the CDR3 is TGTGCCAGCAGTTCCAACTTGAGACCCCAGCATTTT.

The gene calls are TRBV20-1 and TRBJ2-3; D is perhaps TRBD2 (5 bases). Germline CDR1 reads DFQATT; CDR2 reads SNEGSKA (reference sequence). With 3 bases removed from V and 6 bases from J, the gap between germline ends came to 10 bases. The length of the CDR3 is 12 residues. The CDR3 sequence: CSASGSGDTQYF. The DNA of the CDR3 is TGCAGTGCTAGTGGGTCGGGGGATACGCAGTATTTT.